This T cell receptor (beta chain) came from a study of T-cell memory formation after mild COVID-19. Across the whole study: The two donors had largely donor-specific TCR clusters. Findings and limits, study-wide: Second-wave clones peaking on day 37 lacked confirmed SARS-CoV-2 specificity. Among clones contracting day 15 to 85, CD4/CD8 was balanced, whereas later expanders leaned CD4+.

This clonotype came up many times. Antigen: not known. The CDR3 spans 15 residues. Germline assignment: CDR1 KGHSH and CDR2 LQKENI. Trimming pared 6 bases from V and 1 base from J, leaving 10 bases between. After 5'RACE with constant-segment primers, TCR alpha and TCR beta cDNA libraries carrying sample barcodes and UMIs were obtained. TCRdb passed the 5' RACE reads through MiXCR, listing each CDR3 protein once. The repertoire holds approximately 98,000 distinct CDR3 sequences, 15% to 20% seen once, with roughly 6% in the top ten. The sample was PBMCs or a T cell subset sorted from them (not recorded which). The V gene is TRBV18, the J gene TRBJ2-6, with D unresolved. This TCR came from a man aged 18 to 30 who had mild COVID-19 (a few samples of this study predate the infection). Cell type and time point are not known. The CDR3 reads CASSDGPSGANVLTF. The CDR3 region has the DNA TGTGCCAGCTCCGACGGTCCGTCTGGGGCCAACGTCCTGACTTTC.